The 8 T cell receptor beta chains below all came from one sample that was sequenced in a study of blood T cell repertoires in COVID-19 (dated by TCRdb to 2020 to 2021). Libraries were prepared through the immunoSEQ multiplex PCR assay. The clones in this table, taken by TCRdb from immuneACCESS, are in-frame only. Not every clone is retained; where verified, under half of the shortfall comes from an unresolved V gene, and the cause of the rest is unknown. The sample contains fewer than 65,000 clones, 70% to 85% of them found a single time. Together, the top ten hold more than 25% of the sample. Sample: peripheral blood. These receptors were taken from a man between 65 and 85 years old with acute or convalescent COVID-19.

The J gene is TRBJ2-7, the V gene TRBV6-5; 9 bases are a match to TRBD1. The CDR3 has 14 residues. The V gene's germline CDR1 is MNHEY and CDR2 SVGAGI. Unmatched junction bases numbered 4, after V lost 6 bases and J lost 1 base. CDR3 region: CASRGQGGSYEQYF. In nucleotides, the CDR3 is TGTGCCAGCAGGGGACAGGGAGGGTCCTACGAGCAGTACTTC.

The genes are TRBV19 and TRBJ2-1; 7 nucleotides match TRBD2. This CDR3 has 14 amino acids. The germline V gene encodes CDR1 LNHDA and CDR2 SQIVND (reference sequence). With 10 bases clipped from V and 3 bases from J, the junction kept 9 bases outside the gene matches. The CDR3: CATRSGGGYNEQFF. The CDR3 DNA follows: TGTGCCACTAGGTCTGGCGGGGGCTACAATGAGCAGTTCTTC.

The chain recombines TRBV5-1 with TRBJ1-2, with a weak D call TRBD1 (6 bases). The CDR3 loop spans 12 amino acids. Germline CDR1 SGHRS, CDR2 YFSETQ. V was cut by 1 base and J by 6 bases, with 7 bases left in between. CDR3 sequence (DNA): TGCGCCAGCAGCTTGTCAGGGGATGGCTACACCTTC. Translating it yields CASSLSGDGYTF. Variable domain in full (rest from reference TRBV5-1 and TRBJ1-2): KAGVTQTPRYLIKTRGQQVTLSCSPISGHRSVSWYQQTPGQGLQFLFEYFSETQRNKGNFPGRFSGRQFSNSRSEMNVSTLELGDSALYLCASSLSGDGYTFGSGTRLTVV.

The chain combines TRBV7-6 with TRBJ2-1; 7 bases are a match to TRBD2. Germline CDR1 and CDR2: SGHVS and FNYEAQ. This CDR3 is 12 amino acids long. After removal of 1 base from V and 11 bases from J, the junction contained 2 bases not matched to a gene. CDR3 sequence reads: CASSLERGQQFF. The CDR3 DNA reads TGTGCCAGCAGCTTAGAGCGGGGTCAGCAGTTCTTC.

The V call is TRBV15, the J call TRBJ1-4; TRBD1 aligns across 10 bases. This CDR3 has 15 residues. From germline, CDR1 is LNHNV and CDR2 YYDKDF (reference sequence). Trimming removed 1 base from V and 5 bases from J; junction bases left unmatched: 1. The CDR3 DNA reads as TGTGCCACCAGCAGAGTGACAGGGGGCAATGAAAAACTGTTTTTT. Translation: CATSRVTGGNEKLFF.

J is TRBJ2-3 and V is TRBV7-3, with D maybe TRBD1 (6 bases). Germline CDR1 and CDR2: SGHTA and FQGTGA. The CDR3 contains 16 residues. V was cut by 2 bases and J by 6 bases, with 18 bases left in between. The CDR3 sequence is CASSLLGATVGDTQYF. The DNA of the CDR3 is TGTGCCAGCAGCTTACTGGGGGCCACGGTGGGGGATACGCAGTATTTT.

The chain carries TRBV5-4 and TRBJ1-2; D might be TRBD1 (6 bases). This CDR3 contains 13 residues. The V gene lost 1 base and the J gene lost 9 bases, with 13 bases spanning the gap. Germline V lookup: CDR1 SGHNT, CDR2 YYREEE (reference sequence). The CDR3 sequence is CASSLWGQGSYTF. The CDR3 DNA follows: TGTGCCAGCAGCTTGTGGGGGCAAGGTAGCTACACCTTC.

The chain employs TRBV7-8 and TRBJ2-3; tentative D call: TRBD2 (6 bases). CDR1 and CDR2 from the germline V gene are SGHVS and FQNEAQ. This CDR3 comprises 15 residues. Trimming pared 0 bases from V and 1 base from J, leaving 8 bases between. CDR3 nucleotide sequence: TGTGCCAGCAGCTTAGCTGGAGGGCGCACAGATACGCAGTATTTT. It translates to CASSLAGGRTDTQYF.